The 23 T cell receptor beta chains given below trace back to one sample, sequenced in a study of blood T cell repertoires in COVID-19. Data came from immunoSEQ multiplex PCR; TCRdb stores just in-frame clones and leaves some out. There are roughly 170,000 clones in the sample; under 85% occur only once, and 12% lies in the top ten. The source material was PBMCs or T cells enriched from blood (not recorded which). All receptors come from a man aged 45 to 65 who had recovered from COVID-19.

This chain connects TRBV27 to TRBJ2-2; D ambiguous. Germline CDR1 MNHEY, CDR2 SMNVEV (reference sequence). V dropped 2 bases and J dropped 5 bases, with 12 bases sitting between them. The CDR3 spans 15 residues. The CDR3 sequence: CASSLTGRQTGELFF. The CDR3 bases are TGTGCCAGCAGTTTAACGGGTCGGCAAACCGGGGAGCTGTTTTTT.

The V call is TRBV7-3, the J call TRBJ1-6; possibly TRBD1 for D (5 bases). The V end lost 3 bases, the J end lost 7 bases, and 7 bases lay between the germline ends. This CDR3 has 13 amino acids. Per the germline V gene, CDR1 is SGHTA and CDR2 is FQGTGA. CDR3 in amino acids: CASSFGGNSPLHF. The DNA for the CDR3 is TGTGCCAGCAGCTTTGGGGGGAATTCACCCCTCCACTTT.

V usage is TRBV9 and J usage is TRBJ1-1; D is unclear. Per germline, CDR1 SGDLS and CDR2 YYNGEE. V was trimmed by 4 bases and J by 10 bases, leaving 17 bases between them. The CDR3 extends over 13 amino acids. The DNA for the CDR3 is TGTGCCAGCAGCCCTCGAGGTGAGGGCCGAGCTTTCTTT. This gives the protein CASSPRGEGRAFF.

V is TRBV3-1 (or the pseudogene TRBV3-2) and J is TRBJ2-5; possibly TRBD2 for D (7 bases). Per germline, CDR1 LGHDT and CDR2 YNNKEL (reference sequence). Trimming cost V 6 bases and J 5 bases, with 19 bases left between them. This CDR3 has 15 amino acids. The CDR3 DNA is TGTGCCAGCAGTCCAAGACCGAGGGGGGGTGAGACCCAGTACTTC. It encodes CASSPRPRGGETQYF.

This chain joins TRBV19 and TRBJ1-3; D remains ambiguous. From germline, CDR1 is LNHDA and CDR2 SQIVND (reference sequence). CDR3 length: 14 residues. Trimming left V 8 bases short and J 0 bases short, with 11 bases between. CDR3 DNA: TGTGCCAGTCAGGAGGGTTACTCTGGAAACACCATATATTTT. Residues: CASQEGYSGNTIYF.

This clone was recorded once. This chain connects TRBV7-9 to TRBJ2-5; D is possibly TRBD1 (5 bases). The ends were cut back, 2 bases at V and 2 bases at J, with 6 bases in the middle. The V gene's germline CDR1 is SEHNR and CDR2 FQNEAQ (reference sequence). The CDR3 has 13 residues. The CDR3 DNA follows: TGTGCCAGCAGCTTATCAGGGCAAGAGACCCAGTACTTC. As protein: CASSLSGQETQYF.

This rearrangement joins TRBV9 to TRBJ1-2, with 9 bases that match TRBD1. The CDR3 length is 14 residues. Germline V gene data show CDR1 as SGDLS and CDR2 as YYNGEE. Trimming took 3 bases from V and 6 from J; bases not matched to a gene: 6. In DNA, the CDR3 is TGTGCCAGCAGCGGATGGACAGGGGCCGATGGCTACACCTTC. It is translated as CASSGWTGADGYTF. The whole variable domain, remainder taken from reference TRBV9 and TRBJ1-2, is DSGVTQTPKHLITATGQRVTLRCSPRSGDLSVYWYQQSLDQGLQFLIQYYNGEERAKGNILERFSAQQFPDLHSELNLSSLELGDSALYFCASSGWTGADGYTFGSGTRLTVV.

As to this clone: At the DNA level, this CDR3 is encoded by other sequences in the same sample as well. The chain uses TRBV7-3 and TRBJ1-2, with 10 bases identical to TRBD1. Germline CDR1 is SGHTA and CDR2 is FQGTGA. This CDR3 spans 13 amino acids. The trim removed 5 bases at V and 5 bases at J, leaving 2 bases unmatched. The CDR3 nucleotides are TGTGCCAGCAGCCCGGGACAGGGGTATGGCTACACCTTC. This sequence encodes CASSPGQGYGYTF.

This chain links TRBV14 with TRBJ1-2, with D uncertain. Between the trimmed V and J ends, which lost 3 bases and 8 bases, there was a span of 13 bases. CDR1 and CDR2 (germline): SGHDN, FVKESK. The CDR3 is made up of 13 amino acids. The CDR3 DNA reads TGTGCCAGCAGCCAGGGTGCGACTGCGGGCTACACCTTC. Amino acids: CASSQGATAGYTF.

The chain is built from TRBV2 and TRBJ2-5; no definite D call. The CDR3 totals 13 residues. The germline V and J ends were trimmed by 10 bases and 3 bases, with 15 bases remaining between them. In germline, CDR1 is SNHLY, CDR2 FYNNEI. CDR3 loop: CATSRRQEETQYF. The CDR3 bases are TGTGCCACCTCCAGAAGGCAGGAAGAGACCCAGTACTTC.

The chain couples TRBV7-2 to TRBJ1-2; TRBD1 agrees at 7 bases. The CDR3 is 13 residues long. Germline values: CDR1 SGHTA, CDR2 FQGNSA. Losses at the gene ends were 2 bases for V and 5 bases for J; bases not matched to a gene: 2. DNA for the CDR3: TGTGCCAGCAGCTTACAGGGGGGATATGGCTACACCTTC. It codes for CASSLQGGYGYTF.

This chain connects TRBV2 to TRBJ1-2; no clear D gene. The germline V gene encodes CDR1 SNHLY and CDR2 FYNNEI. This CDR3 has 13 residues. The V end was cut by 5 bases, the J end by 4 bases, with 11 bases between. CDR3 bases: TGTGCCAGCAGTCCGGACTGGGGCTATGGCTACACCTTC. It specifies CASSPDWGYGYTF.

The CDR3 is CSASGVSEAFF. The CDR3 DNA reads as TGCAGTGCTAGCGGGGTTTCTGAAGCTTTCTTT. This chain connects TRBV20-1 to TRBJ1-1; D call uncertain. This CDR3 region has 11 residues. V was clipped by 3 bases and J by 6 bases, with 8 bases between them. In germline, CDR1 is DFQATT, CDR2 SNEGSKA (reference sequence).

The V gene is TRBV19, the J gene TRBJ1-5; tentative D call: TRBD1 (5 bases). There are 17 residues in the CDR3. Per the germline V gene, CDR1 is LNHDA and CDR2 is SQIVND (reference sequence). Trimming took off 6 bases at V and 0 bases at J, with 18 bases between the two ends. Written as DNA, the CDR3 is TGTGCCAGTAGACCTCACGACAGCCTCTATAGCAATCAGCCCCAGCATTTT. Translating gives CASRPHDSLYSNQPQHF.

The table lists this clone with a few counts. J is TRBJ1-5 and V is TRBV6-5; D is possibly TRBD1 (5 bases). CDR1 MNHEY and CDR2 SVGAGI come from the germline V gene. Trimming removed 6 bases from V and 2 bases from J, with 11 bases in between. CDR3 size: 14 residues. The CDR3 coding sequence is TGTGCCAGCAGGACGACAGAGGGCAATCAGCCCCAGCATTTT. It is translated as CASRTTEGNQPQHF.

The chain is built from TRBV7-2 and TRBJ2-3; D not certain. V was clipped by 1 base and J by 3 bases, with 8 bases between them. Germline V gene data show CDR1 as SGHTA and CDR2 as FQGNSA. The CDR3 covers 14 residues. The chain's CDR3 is CASSLVTVTDTQYF. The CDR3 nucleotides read TGTGCCAGCAGCTTAGTAACAGTAACAGATACGCAGTATTTT.

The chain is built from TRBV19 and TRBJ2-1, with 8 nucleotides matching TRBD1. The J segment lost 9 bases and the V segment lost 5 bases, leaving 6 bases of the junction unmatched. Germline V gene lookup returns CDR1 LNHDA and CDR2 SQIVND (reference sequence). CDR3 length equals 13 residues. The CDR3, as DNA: TGTGCCAGTAGTCTAACAGGGGGTGTTGAGCAGTTCTTC. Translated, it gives CASSLTGGVEQFF.

CDR3 loop: CAWGIGQATEAFF. DNA for the CDR3: TGTGCCTGGGGTATTGGACAGGCCACTGAAGCTTTCTTT. The chain carries TRBV30 and TRBJ1-1, with 7 bases fitting TRBD1. Germline loops: CDR1 GTSNPN, CDR2 SVGIG (reference sequence). The junction had 7 bases not matched to a gene; V was cut back by 5 bases and J by 4 bases. The CDR3 is made up of 13 amino acids.

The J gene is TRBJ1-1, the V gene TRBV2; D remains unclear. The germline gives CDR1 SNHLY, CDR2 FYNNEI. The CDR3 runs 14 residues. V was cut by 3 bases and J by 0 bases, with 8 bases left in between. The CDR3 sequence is CASSDEAMNTEAFF. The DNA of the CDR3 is TGTGCCAGCAGTGACGAGGCCATGAACACTGAAGCTTTCTTT.

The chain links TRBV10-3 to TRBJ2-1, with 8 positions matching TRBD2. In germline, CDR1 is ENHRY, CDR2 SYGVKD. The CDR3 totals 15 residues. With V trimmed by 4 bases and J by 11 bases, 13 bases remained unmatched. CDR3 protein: CAISGGGTIFGQQFF. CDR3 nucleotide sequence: TGTGCCATCAGTGGCGGGGGGACGATTTTCGGACAGCAGTTCTTC.

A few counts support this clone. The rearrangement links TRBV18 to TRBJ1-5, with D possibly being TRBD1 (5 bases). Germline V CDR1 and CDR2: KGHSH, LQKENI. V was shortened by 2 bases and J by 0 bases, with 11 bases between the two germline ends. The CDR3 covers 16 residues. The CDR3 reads CASSPEAGNSNQPQHF. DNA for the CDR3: TGTGCCAGCTCACCAGAGGCAGGGAATAGCAATCAGCCCCAGCATTTT.

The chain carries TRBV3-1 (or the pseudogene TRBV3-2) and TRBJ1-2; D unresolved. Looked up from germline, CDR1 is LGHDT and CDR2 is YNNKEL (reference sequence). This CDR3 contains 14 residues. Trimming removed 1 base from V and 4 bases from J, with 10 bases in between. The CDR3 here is CASSQVGGIYGYTF. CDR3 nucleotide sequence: TGTGCCAGCAGCCAAGTCGGCGGGATCTATGGCTACACCTTC.

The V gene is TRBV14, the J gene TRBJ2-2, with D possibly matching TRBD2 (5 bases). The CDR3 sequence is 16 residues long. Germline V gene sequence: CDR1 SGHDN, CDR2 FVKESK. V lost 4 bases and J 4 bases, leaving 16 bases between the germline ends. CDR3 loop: CASSPGGRGRTGELFF. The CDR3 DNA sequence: TGTGCCAGCAGCCCCGGAGGCCGTGGGCGCACCGGGGAGCTGTTTTTT.